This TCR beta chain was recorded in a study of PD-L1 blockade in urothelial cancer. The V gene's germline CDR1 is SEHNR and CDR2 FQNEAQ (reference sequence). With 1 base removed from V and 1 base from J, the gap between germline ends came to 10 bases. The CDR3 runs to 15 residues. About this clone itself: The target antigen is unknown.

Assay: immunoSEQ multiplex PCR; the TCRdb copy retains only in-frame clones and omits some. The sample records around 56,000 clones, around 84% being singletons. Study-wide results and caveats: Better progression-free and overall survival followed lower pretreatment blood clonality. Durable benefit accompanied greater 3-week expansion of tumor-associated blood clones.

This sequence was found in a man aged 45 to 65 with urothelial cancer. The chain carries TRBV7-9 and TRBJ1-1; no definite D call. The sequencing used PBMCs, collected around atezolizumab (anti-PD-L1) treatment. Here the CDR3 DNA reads TGTGCCAGCAGCTTAGTCGGGAGCAGGAACACTGAAGCTTTCTTT. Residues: CASSLVGSRNTEAFF. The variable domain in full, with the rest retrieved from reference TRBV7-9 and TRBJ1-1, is DTGVSQNPRHKITKRGQNVTFRCDPISEHNRLYWYRQTLGQGPEFLTYFQNEAQLEKSRLLSDRFSAERPKGSFSTLEIQRTEQGDSAMYLCASSLVGSRNTEAFFGQGTRLTVV.